The 17 T cell receptor beta chains listed next were all sequenced from one sample in a study of blood T cell repertoires in COVID-19. Sequenced by immunoSEQ multiplex PCR; TCRdb stores in-frame clones only, minus some. The table has roughly 78,000 clones, over 65% seen once. Sequencing was done on a sample of peripheral blood. These receptors came from a woman aged 80 or over with acute or convalescent COVID-19.

This chain uses TRBV5-1 with TRBJ2-4, with D tentatively TRBD1 (6 bases). V was cut by 0 bases and J by 9 bases, with 13 bases left in between. Germline V gives CDR1 SGHRS, CDR2 YFSETQ. The CDR3 length is 14 residues. CDR3 coding DNA: TGCGCCAGCAGCTTGGACCCACAGGGCCTCATTCAGTACTTC. Residues: CASSLDPQGLIQYF.

J is TRBJ1-2 and V is TRBV5-1, with a tentative D call TRBD1 (5 bases). The CDR3 contains 14 residues. Germline CDR1 reads SGHRS; CDR2 reads YFSETQ. The V gene lost 5 bases and the J gene lost 8 bases, with 19 bases spanning the gap. The DNA for the CDR3 is TGCGCCAGCAGTAACCTACGGGACTATAGCGGCTACACCTTC. Translated, it gives CASSNLRDYSGYTF.

The rearrangement joins TRBV10-3 to TRBJ2-2; 9 bases match TRBD2. Germline V gene data show CDR1 as ENHRY and CDR2 as SYGVKD. The CDR3 consists of 16 residues. The trim removed 4 bases at V and 4 bases at J, leaving 7 bases unmatched. The chain's CDR3 is CAISGGERGVTGELFF. Here the CDR3 DNA reads TGTGCCATCAGTGGAGGGGAGCGGGGGGTCACCGGGGAGCTGTTTTTT.

V is TRBV6-6 and J is TRBJ2-3; D gene ambiguous. CDR1 MNHNY and CDR2 SVGAGI come from the germline V gene (reference sequence). CDR3 length: 14 residues. V lost 2 bases to trimming and J lost 4 bases, with 10 bases between them. This chain's CDR3 is CASSYASGADTQYF. CDR3 DNA sequence: TGTGCCAGCAGTTACGCTAGTGGAGCAGATACGCAGTATTTT.

This chain uses TRBV27 with TRBJ2-1; 8 bases agree with TRBD2. Germline CDR1 and CDR2: MNHEY and SMNVEV (reference sequence). V shed 6 bases and J 4 bases; nucleotides not matched to a gene: 8. This CDR3 is built from 15 residues. In DNA, the CDR3 is TGTGCCAGCAGCTTGGGACTAGTGGGGTACAATGAGCAGTTCTTC. This translates into CASSLGLVGYNEQFF.

The chain recombines TRBV6-4 with TRBJ2-2; D remains ambiguous. This CDR3 has 14 amino acids. The germline gives CDR1 MRHNA, CDR2 SNTAGT. The V end was cut by 6 bases, the J end by 4 bases, with 12 bases between. CDR3 residues: CASRRSAGTGELFF. CDR3 sequence (DNA): TGTGCCAGCAGACGGTCGGCAGGCACCGGGGAGCTGTTTTTT.

The chain uses TRBV7-9 and TRBJ1-2; tentative D call: TRBD1 (5 bases). Trimming took 1 base from V and 6 from J, leaving 12 bases between them. Germline CDR1 reads SEHNR; CDR2 reads FQNEAQ (reference sequence). This CDR3 comprises 14 residues. CDR3 sequence: CASSLGSGFNGYTF. DNA of the CDR3: TGTGCCAGCAGCTTAGGTTCAGGGTTTAATGGCTACACCTTC. Looking up the rest from reference TRBV7-9 and TRBJ1-2 gives the full variable domain: DTGVSQNPRHKITKRGQNVTFRCDPISEHNRLYWYRQTLGQGPEFLTYFQNEAQLEKSRLLSDRFSAERPKGSFSTLEIQRTEQGDSAMYLCASSLGSGFNGYTFGSGTRLTVV.

The chain recombines TRBV6-5 with TRBJ1-5, with TRBD1 matching over 8 bases. Trimming took 4 bases from V and 7 from J; bases not matched to a gene: 3. CDR3 length: 13 amino acids. CDR1 is MNHEY and CDR2 is SVGAGI in the germline V gene. CDR3 sequence (DNA): TGTGCCAGCAGTTTGACAGGGGACCAGCCCCAGCATTTT. Protein: CASSLTGDQPQHF.

The chain uses TRBV7-9 and TRBJ2-1; 7 bases are shared with TRBD2. CDR3 length equals 15 residues. With V trimmed by 7 bases and J by 2 bases, 8 bases remained unmatched. Germline lookup yields CDR1 SEHNR and CDR2 FQNEAQ (reference sequence). CDR3 DNA: TGTGCCAGCATCCCCTTCGCGGGAGCCTACAATGAGCAGTTCTTC. Its protein is CASIPFAGAYNEQFF.

The chain links TRBV18 to TRBJ2-1, with 11 bases aligning to TRBD2. The CDR3 has 17 amino acids. V lost 1 base, J lost 8 bases, and 10 bases stayed unmatched. Germline lookup yields CDR1 KGHSH and CDR2 LQKENI. CDR3 sequence: CASSPRTSGGPQDEQFF. CDR3 nucleotides: TGTGCCAGCTCACCACGAACTAGCGGGGGACCTCAGGATGAGCAGTTCTTC.

The chain uses TRBV7-8 and TRBJ2-3; 11 nucleotides agree with TRBD2. The V gene's germline CDR1 is SGHVS and CDR2 FQNEAQ. CDR3 length equals 19 residues. V dropped 1 base and J dropped 0; count of bases not matched to a gene: 9. The CDR3 loop is CASSLGVAGGRPSTDTQYF. In DNA, the CDR3 is TGTGCCAGCAGCTTAGGAGTAGCGGGGGGGCGGCCTAGCACAGATACGCAGTATTTT.

The chain uses TRBV7-7 and TRBJ2-1, with 10 bases identical to TRBD2. Trimming took 5 bases from V and 6 from J; bases not matched to a gene: 7. CDR3 length: 15 amino acids. Germline lookup yields CDR1 SSHAT and CDR2 FNYEAQ (reference sequence). In nucleotides, the CDR3 is TGTGCCAGCAGCCCGTACGCTAGCGGGGGCAATGAGCAGTTCTTC. Its translation: CASSPYASGGNEQFF.

The V and J genes are TRBV27 and TRBJ1-1; D is unresolved. The CDR3 sequence is 14 residues long. V was shortened by 6 bases and J by 5 bases, with 16 bases between the two germline ends. Germline lookup yields CDR1 MNHEY and CDR2 SMNVEV (reference sequence). The CDR3 reads CASSPTPPGTEAFF. The CDR3, as DNA: TGTGCCAGCAGCCCGACACCGCCGGGAACTGAAGCTTTCTTT.

This clone was observed once. The V and J genes are TRBV6-5 and TRBJ2-5, with 11 bases identical to TRBD2. Germline values: CDR1 MNHEY, CDR2 SVGAGI. This CDR3 has 14 residues. The V and J ends lost 5 bases and 4 bases, in that order; junction bases with no gene match: 3. DNA of the CDR3: TGTGCCAGCAGTCGTAGCGGGAGGGGAGAGACCCAGTACTTC. This encodes CASSRSGRGETQYF.

V gene TRBV24-1 combines with J gene TRBJ2-1; a possible D gene is TRBD1 (5 bases). The germline V gene encodes CDR1 KGHDR and CDR2 SFDVKD. The CDR3 length is 16 residues. V dropped 4 bases and J dropped 1 base, with 13 bases sitting between them. DNA of the CDR3: TGTGCCACCAGTGACCACCGACAGCAATCCTACAATGAGCAGTTCTTC. Translating gives CATSDHRQQSYNEQFF.

J is TRBJ1-3 and V is TRBV5-1, with TRBD1 matching 7 bases. The CDR3 has 14 amino acids. V was pared by 5 bases and J by 3 bases, with 5 bases of the junction left unmatched. CDR1 is SGHRS and CDR2 is YFSETQ in the germline V gene. The CDR3 here is CASRLTGSGNTIYF. Written as DNA, the CDR3 is TGCGCCAGCAGACTGACAGGGAGTGGAAACACCATATATTTT.

This clone is a singleton in its sample. The V gene is TRBV5-4, the J gene TRBJ1-3, with TRBD1 identical over 7 bases. The CDR3 consists of 16 residues. Germline CDR1 is SGHNT and CDR2 is YYREEE (reference sequence). J gave up 4 bases and V 4 bases, and 11 bases lay outside the gene matches. The CDR3: CASSPTPTGTGNTIYF. The CDR3 nucleotides read TGTGCCAGCAGCCCTACCCCGACAGGGACAGGAAACACCATATATTTT.